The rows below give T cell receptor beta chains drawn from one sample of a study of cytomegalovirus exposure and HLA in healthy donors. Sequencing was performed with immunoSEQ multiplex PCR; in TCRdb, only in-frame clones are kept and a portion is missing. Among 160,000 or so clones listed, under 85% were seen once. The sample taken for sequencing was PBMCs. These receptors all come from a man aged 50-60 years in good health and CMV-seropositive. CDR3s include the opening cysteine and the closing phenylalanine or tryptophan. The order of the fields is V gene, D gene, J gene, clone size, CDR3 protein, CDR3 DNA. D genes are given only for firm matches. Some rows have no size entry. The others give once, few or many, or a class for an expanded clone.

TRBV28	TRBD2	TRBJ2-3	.	CASTPAGRPTDTQYF	TGTGCCAGCACTCCAGCGGGGCGACCCACGGATACGCAGTATTTT
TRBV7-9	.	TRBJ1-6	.	CASSLDTLKPHF	TGTGCCAGCAGCTTAGATACCCTGAAGCCCCACTTT
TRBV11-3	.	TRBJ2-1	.	CASSPGFSGGYTEQFF	TGTGCCAGCAGCCCGGGTTTTTCGGGGGGCTACACTGAGCAGTTCTTC
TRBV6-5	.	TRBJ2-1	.	CASSYFRSGGNEQFF	TGTGCCAGCAGTTACTTTCGGTCTGGAGGCAATGAGCAGTTCTTC
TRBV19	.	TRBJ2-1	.	CASSPSRGWLNEQFF	TGTGCCAGTAGTCCCTCCCGGGGGTGGTTGAATGAGCAGTTCTTC
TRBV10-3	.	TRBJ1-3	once	CAIRANPSGNTIYF	TGTGCCATCAGAGCCAACCCCTCTGGAAACACCATATATTTT
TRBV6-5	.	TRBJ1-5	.	CASSAGIEGNQPQHF	TGTGCCAGCAGTGCGGGGATCGAGGGCAATCAGCCCCAGCATTTT
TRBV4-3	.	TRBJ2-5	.	CASSQDMYQETQYF	TGCGCCAGCAGCCAAGATATGTACCAAGAGACCCAGTACTTC
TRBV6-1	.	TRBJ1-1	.	CASSEVAANTEAFF	TGTGCCAGCAGTGAAGTGGCGGCGAACACTGAAGCTTTCTTT
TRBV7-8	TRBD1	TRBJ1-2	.	CASSLDRQGVYGYTF	TGTGCCAGCAGCTTGGACCGACAGGGTGTCTATGGCTACACCTTC
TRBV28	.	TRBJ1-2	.	CASSLVGDTYYGYTF	TGTGCCAGCAGTTTGGTTGGGGACACTTACTATGGCTACACCTTC
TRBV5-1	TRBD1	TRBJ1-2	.	CASSLEGQSYGYTF	TGCGCCAGCAGCTTGGAGGGACAGAGTTATGGCTACACCTTC
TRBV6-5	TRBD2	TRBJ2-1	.	CASRPLAGVGNEQFF	TGTGCCAGCAGGCCTCTAGCGGGAGTGGGCAATGAGCAGTTCTTC
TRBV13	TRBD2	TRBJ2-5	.	CASSPLLAGATEQYF	TGTGCCAGCAGCCCTCTCTTGGCGGGAGCAACTGAGCAGTACTTC
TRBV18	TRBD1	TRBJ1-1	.	CASSTGTGMNTEAFF	TGTGCCAGCTCAACCGGGACAGGGATGAACACTGAAGCTTTCTTT
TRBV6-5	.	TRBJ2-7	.	CASSPTVTGLYEQYF	TGTGCCAGCAGCCCAACTGTCACGGGACTTTACGAGCAGTACTTC
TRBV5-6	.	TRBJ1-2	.	CASRLGSGGYGYTF	TGTGCCAGCAGATTGGGGTCGGGAGGGTATGGCTACACCTTC